This TCR beta chain originates from a study of blood T cell repertoires in COVID-19. Study-wide background: Sites in the United States, Italy and Spain provided acute and convalescent COVID-19 samples. The cDNA or gDNA used as material had been derived from T cells, B-cell-depleted T cells, or PBMCs.

The V segment lost 6 bases and the J segment 11 bases; nucleotides outside the gene matches: 7. The CDR3 has 12 residues. This clone showed up just a few times. Measured with immunoSEQ multiplex PCR; TCRdb has only the in-frame clones, and not every one. The sample consists of some 320,000 clones, around 87% of them appearing once. The sequence derives from a woman in her fifties or sixties who had recovered from COVID-19. Source material: peripheral blood. V is TRBV12-3 or TRBV12-4 and J is TRBJ1-1; 9 bases agree with TRBD1. The CDR3 sequence: CASRGDREVAFF. Here the CDR3 DNA reads TGTGCCAGCAGGGGGGACAGGGAGGTTGCTTTCTTT.